The T cell receptor (beta chain) described here comes from a study of immune characterization of retroperitoneal liposarcoma (dated by TCRdb to between 2017 and 2020). This clonotype was seen more than once but under ten times. There is no known antigen for this receptor. No much larger clone exists at a distance of one base, and base qualities are not known. Trimming removed 2 bases from V and 7 bases from J, leaving 18 bases between the germline ends. Reading from cysteine to phenylalanine, the CDR3 counts 15 amino acids. Of the read, only the CDR3 DNA is kept; its 45 bases are in frame from base 1. The library came from PCR. Reads for this sample came from a NextSeq 500. The public reads were quality trimmed at Q25 with fastp and then assembled into clones with MiXCR by TCRdb, keeping productive beta chains. Rows are unified per CDR3 protein, each entry keeping the most common DNA and genes. Present in this sample are over 6,500 distinct CDR3 sequences, 43% of which were seen just once. Of the sample, about 10% falls within the top ten clones.

The sample comprised tumor tissue. Recombination connected TRBV12-3 or TRBV12-4 to TRBJ2-7; matching of 5 bases hints at TRBD1 as the D gene. The clonotype comes from a male donor with retroperitoneal liposarcoma. The CDR3: CASSLTAFWGDEQYF. The base sequence is TGTGCCAGCAGTTTAACGGCTTTCTGGGGCGATGAGCAGTACTTC.